This TCR beta chain was obtained from a study of T cell changes during pregnancy in multiple sclerosis. CDR3 size: 16 residues. V lost 6 bases and J lost 7, with 21 bases in between. CDR1 and CDR2 (germline): SGHDN, FVKESK. TCRdb keeps only in-frame clones here, not all; method: immunoSEQ multiplex PCR. The sample lists about 59,000 clones; around 91% were seen once. The rearrangement links TRBV14 to TRBJ1-4; a weak D match, TRBD1 (6 bases). The source of this sequence is a female donor in good health, enrolled as a control in a pregnancy study. The source material was peripheral blood, sampled in the third trimester of pregnancy. The CDR3 sequence: CASSQTLGRGGEKLFF. DNA of the CDR3: TGTGCCAGCAGTCAAACTCTGGGCAGGGGCGGTGAAAAACTGTTTTTT.